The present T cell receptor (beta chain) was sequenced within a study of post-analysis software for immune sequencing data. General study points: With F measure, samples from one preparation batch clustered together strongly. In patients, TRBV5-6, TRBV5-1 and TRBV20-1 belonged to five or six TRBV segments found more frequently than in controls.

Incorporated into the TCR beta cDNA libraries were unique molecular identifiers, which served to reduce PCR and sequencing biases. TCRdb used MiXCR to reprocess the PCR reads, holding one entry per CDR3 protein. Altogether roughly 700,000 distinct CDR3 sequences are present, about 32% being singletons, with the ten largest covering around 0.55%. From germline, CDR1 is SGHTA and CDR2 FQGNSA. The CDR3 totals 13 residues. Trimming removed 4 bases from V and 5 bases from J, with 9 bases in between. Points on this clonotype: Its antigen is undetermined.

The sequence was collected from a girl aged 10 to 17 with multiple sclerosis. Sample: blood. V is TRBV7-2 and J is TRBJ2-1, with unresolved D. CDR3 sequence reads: CASSSGLHNEQFF. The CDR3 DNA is TGTGCCAGCAGCTCCGGGCTCCACAATGAGCAGTTCTTC.